This T cell receptor beta chain was found in a study of Graves' ophthalmopathy and Graves' hyperthyroidism. Study-wide results and limits: The 13-signature model separated ophthalmopathy from stable hyperthyroidism at approximately 89% sensitivity and around 81% specificity.

The CDR3 extends over 15 amino acids. The V segment lost 5 bases and the J segment 2 bases; nucleotides outside the gene matches: 8. Germline lookup yields CDR1 PRHDT and CDR2 FYEKMQ (reference sequence). Transcripts of RNA were the source for amplifying TCR beta CDR3 regions. The first round was an RT-PCR with HTBI primers, and the second round was a multiplex PCR. TCRdb itself ran the multiplex PCR reads through MiXCR, one entry per CDR3 protein. The table shows hundreds of thousands of distinct CDR3 sequences, with roughly 20% occurring only once. This clonotype was seen many times. Its antigen is unknown.

The material sequenced was peripheral blood. The TCR comes from a woman under 30 with stable Graves' hyperthyroidism. Some clones in this sample may be carry-over from other donors' samples. The genes are TRBV13 and TRBJ2-7, with 8 positions matching TRBD1. CDR3 in amino acids: CASSTNDRGTYEQYF. Written as DNA, the CDR3 is TGTGCCAGCAGCACGAACGACAGGGGTACCTACGAGCAGTACTTC.